This T cell receptor beta chain was sequenced in a study of T cells in Graves' hyperthyroidism and ophthalmopathy. Trimming took 0 bases from V and 3 from J, leaving 12 bases between them. CDR3 length: 15 amino acids. CDR1 SGDLS and CDR2 YYNGEE come from the germline V gene. General observations from the study: Ophthalmopathy prediction by the model preceded onset by a median about 6.8 months. The authors' 13 V-J model separated ophthalmopathy from stable hyperthyroidism.

This clonotype was found once. Its matching antigen is unknown. Not enrolled were patients with uncontrolled infection, other autoimmune disease, pregnancy or lactation. On the basis of clinical symptoms, serum thyroxine and TRAb, thyroid ultrasound and orbital computed tomography, diagnoses were made. There were TCR beta CDR3 regions amplified from RNA transcripts. With the HTBI primer set, the TCR CDR3 went through a first round of RT-PCR. TCRdb passed the multiplex PCR reads through MiXCR, listing each CDR3 protein once. The data contain roughly 500,000 distinct CDR3 sequences, around 43% of them singletons.

Sequencing was carried out using peripheral blood or thyroid tissue (not recorded which). This sequence was found in an adult woman with Graves' disease, either hyperthyroidism or ophthalmopathy (not recorded which). The J gene is TRBJ2-5, the V gene TRBV9; possibly TRBD2 for D (5 bases). This CDR3 is CASSVEEEAEETQYF. The CDR3 nucleotides are TGTGCCAGCAGCGTAGAAGAAGAAGCGGAAGAGACCCAGTACTTC.